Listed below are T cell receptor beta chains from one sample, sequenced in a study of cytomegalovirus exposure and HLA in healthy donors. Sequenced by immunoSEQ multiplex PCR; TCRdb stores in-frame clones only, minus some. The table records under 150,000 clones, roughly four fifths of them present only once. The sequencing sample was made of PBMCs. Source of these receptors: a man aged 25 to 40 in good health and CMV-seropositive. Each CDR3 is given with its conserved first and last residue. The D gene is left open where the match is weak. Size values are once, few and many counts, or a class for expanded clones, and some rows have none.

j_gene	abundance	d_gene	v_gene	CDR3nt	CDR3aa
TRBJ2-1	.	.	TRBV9	TGTGCCAGCAGCCCCCGGGCAGGGCGGCAGTTCTTC	CASSPRAGRQFF
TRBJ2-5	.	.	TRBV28	TGTGCCAGCAGTCCTCACACCGAAGAGACCCAGTACTTC	CASSPHTEETQYF
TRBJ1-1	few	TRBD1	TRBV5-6	TGTGCCAGCAGCGGGGGACAGGTCGGACCTGAAGCTTTCTTT	CASSGGQVGPEAFF
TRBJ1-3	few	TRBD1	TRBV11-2	TGTGCCAGCAGCCCCCAGGGGGCAGGAAACACCATATATTTT	CASSPQGAGNTIYF
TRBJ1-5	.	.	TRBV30	TGTGCCTGGAGCACGGGGGTCCTCAATCAGCCTCAGCATTTT	CAWSTGVLNQPQHF
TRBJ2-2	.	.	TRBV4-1	TGCGCCAGCAGCCGTACTGACAGGTTCCCCGGGGAGCTGTTTTTT	CASSRTDRFPGELFF
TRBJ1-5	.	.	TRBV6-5	TGTGCCAGCAGCTCCCAGAGCAATCAGCCCCAGCATTTT	CASSSQSNQPQHF
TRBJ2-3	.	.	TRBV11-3	TGTGCCAGCGGGGCTAGCGTTAGAGATACGCAGTATTTT	CASGASVRDTQYF
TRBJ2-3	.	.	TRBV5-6	TGTGCCAGCAGCTTGGCAGGGAACACAGATACGCAGTATTTT	CASSLAGNTDTQYF
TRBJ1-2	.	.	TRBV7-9	TGTGCCAGCAGCCCCGATGGTCCGGGAGCTAACTATGGCTACACCTTC	CASSPDGPGANYGYTF
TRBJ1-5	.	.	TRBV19	TGTGCCAGTAGTATGACAGGACGAGGCAATCAGCCCCAGCATTTT	CASSMTGRGNQPQHF
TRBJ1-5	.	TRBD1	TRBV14	TGTGCCAGGATGGGAGGCAGGGGGCACAAAAATCAGCCCCAGCATTTT	CARMGGRGHKNQPQHF
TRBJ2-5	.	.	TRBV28	TGTGCCAGCAGTTTCCCCCTCCAAGAGACCCAGTACTTC	CASSFPLQETQYF
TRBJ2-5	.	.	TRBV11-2	TGTGCCAGCAGCTTACGTGGAGCCCCCCCGGGGGAGCAGTACTTC	CASSLRGAPPGEQYF
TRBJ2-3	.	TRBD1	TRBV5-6	TGTGCCAGCTCCGGGACAGGGACGGATACGCAGTATTTT	CASSGTGTDTQYF
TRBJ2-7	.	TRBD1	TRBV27	TGTGCCAGCAGTTTATTGATGGGACAGGGGACATCCTACGAGCAGTACTTC	CASSLLMGQGTSYEQYF
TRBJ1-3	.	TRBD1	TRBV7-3	TGTGCCAGCAGCTTAAATCCAGGGGGTCCTGGAAACACCATATATTTT	CASSLNPGGPGNTIYF
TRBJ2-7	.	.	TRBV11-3	TGTGCCAGCAGTAAAGGGGCTGCCTACGAGCAGTACTTC	CASSKGAAYEQYF
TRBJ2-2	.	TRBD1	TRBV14	TGTGCCAGCAGCCAAGCGGACAGGGGGGTCGGGGAGCTGTTTTTT	CASSQADRGVGELFF
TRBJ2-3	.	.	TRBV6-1	TGTGCCAGCAGTCCTAACCCGGGGAGCACAGATACGCAGTATTTT	CASSPNPGSTDTQYF
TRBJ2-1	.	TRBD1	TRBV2	TGTGCCAGCAGCCGGACAGGCGTAAACTACAATGAGCAGTTCTTC	CASSRTGVNYNEQFF
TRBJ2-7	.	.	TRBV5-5	TGTGCCAGCAGCCCTCCGGGGTTGGCAGGTCGTCCCAACGAGCAGTACTTC	CASSPPGLAGRPNEQYF
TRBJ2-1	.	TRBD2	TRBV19	TGTGCCAGTAGTATAACGGGACTAGCGGGAAATGAGCAGTTCTTC	CASSITGLAGNEQFF
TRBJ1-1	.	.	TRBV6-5	TGTGCCAGCAGTTACCGCGGCGGGGGCATCACTGAAGCTTTCTTT	CASSYRGGGITEAFF
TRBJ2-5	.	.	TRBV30	TGTGCCTGGAACAGGGTTCAAGAGACCCAGTACTTC	CAWNRVQETQYF
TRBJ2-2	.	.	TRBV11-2	TGTGCCAGCAGCGCTATCACCGGGGAGCTGTTTTTT	CASSAITGELFF
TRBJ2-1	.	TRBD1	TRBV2	TGTGCCAGCACCAGACAGGGGCTCAATGAGCAGTTCTTC	CASTRQGLNEQFF
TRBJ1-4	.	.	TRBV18	TGTGCCAGCTCACTACAGTCGGCAGGTGAAAAACTGTTTTTT	CASSLQSAGEKLFF
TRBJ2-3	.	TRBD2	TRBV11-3	TGTGCCAGCAGCGCTAAGGAGATTTTTTATACGGGAGGGAGGTATACGCAGTATTTT	CASSAKEIFYTGGRYTQYF
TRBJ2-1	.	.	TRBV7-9	TGTGCCAGCAGAAACCTGACAGGATCCTACAATGAGCAGTTCTTC	CASRNLTGSYNEQFF
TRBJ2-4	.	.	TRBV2	TGTGCCAGCAAACAGGCAAACATTCAGTACTTC	CASKQANIQYF
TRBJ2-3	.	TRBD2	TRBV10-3	TGTGCCATCGGGGAGGGGACAGATACGCAGTATTTT	CAIGEGTDTQYF
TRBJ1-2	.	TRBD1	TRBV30	TGTGCCTGGACAGTCACAGGGGCCCCCAGAGGGGGCTACACCTTC	CAWTVTGAPRGGYTF
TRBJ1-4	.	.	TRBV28	TGTGCCAGCAGTTTGCGAGAAAAACTGTTTTTT	CASSLREKLFF
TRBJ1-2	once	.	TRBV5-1	TGCGCCAGCAGCCCAATTTTAGGGAGCGGCTACACCTTC	CASSPILGSGYTF
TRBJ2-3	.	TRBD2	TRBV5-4	TGTGCCAGCAGCCCAAGCGGGGACCTCACAGATACGCAGTATTTT	CASSPSGDLTDTQYF
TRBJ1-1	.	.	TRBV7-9	TGTGCCAGCAGCTTAGGAATTGGAGGGCTTAGGGTCACTGAAGCTTTCTTT	CASSLGIGGLRVTEAFF
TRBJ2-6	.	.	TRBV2	TGTGCCAGCAGTGAAGAAGAAGGAGGAGGGGATCCCACCTCTGGGGCCAACGTCCTGACTTTC	CASSEEEGGGDPTSGANVLTF
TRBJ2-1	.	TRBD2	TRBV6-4	TGTGCCAGCAGTAAACTGGGGGGACTAGCGATTAATGAGCAGTTCTTC	CASSKLGGLAINEQFF
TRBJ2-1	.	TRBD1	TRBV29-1	TGCAGCGGAATCGGACAGGGGGTAGCCACCTACAATGAGCAGTTCTTC	CSGIGQGVATYNEQFF
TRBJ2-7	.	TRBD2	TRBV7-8	TGTGCCAGCAGCGCAGGCGGGAGGGGCTACGAGCAGTACTTC	CASSAGGRGYEQYF
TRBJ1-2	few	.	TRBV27	TGTGCCAGCAGTCCCCCCGGGACACACTATGGCTACACCTTC	CASSPPGTHYGYTF
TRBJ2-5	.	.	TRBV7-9	TGTGCCAGCAGCCCGGACAGTACAGAAGAGACCCAGTACTTC	CASSPDSTEETQYF
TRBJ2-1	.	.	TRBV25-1	TGTGCCAGCACAAGTACCCTCAGTGGCAATGAGCAGTTCTTC	CASTSTLSGNEQFF
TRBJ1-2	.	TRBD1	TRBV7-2	TGTGCCAGCAGCACCACGCGGGACAGACCTTTCTATGGCTACACCTTC	CASSTTRDRPFYGYTF
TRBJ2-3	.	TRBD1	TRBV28	TGTGCCAGCAGCCCTACAGGGGGTTCAGATACGCAGTATTTT	CASSPTGGSDTQYF
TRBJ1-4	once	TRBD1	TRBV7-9	TGTGCCAGCAGCACTGGACAGGGGGCTTTTGAAAAACTGTTTTTT	CASSTGQGAFEKLFF
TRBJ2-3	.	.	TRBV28	TGTGCCAGCAGTTTGACAGACACCCTCACAGATACGCAGTATTTT	CASSLTDTLTDTQYF